This T cell receptor (beta chain) was obtained from a study of response to subunit inactivated influenza vaccine (dated by TCRdb to 2017 to 2018). About the investigation overall: To follow how T cells responded to a trivalent subunit inactivated influenza vaccine, the researchers relied on deep quantitative profiling of the T cell receptor repertoire.

This clonotype was found once. Its antigen remains undetermined. No base-level quality is on record; no much larger clone is a single base apart. One read provides weak support. Overall study outcomes, separate from this receptor: The authors proposed that each seasonal influenza vaccination may bring in only a limited number of new T cells.

Inclusive of the bounding cysteine and phenylalanine, the CDR3 is 16 residues long. The DNA shown is the 48-base CDR3, in frame from base 1. The germline V gene specifies SGHRS as CDR1 and YFSETQ as CDR2. V is shortened by 3 bases, J by 0 bases, and the region joining them spans 12 bases. Library preparation was by RT-PCR. Sequenced on an Illumina HiSeq 2500. TCRdb reworked the public reads: Q25 trimming with fastp, MiXCR clone assembly, productive beta chains retained. Every entry covers one CDR3 protein and lists the most common genes and DNA from its rows. For this sample the table gives 500,000 to 600,000 distinct CDR3 sequences, of which roughly 8.2% were detected only once. The ten biggest clones cover 10% to 15% of the sample.

The TCR comes from a man aged 50-75 years who received an inactivated influenza vaccine. Donor details come from another sample of the same person, matched by shared clones. Sequenced material: PBMCs from blood, taken less than 30 months after vaccination. The V gene is TRBV5-1 and the J gene is TRBJ2-2; possibly the D gene is TRBD2, per 6 matching bases. The DNA is as follows: TGCGCCAGCAGCTGGACCGGGGGAACGAACACCGGGGAGCTGTTTTTT. This encodes CASSWTGGTNTGELFF.